This paragraph covers one TCR beta chain sequence. Its antigen is currently unknown. The assay was immunoSEQ multiplex PCR, and TCRdb's table has in-frame clones only and misses some. The sample consists of around 52,000 clones, around four fifths of them appearing once. These data belong to a study of Tregs in tolerant kidney transplant recipients. Study-wide points: Expanding Tregs on activated donor B cells appeared to best identify donor-specific TCRbeta clones.

Unstimulated regulatory T cells (CD4+CD25+CD127-), CD4+CD25- non-regulatory cells, CD4 and CD8 cells were FACS-sorted from thawed PBMCs. The CDR3 covers 12 residues. V dropped 0 bases and J dropped 3 bases, with 4 bases sitting between them. The germline V gene has CDR1 SGHNT and CDR2 YYREEE (reference sequence). Sequencing input: CD4+ T cells from blood. The sequence came from a human donor in good health. The gene calls are TRBV5-4 and TRBJ2-7; D unresolved. CDR3 DNA: TGTGCCAGCAGCTTGGTAGGCTACGAGCAGTACTTC. Its protein product is CASSLVGYEQYF.